The present T cell receptor (beta chain) was sequenced within a study of blood T cells in healthy people across ages. Findings and limits, study-wide: Both higher diversity and more naive CD4+ cells marked long-lived donors when set against aged donors.

V trimming: 5 bases; J trimming: 5 bases; junction bases outside the gene matches: 5. This CDR3 comprises 13 residues. With a J-beta primer mix and a sample-barcoded 5' primer, a second PCR ran about 7 to 11 cycles. TCRdb fed the 5' RACE reads into MiXCR, producing one record per CDR3 protein. The sample lists around 700,000 distinct CDR3 sequences, around 25% occurring once. Comments on this clonotype: Its antigen is as yet unknown.

The sample was also reused in another study, on T cells of mothers and their children. From that second work: The entire RNA extract went into cDNA synthesis at roughly 1.5 ug per 15 ul. Each child gave a few million TCR beta CDR3 reads (each mother, over 9 million).

The gene calls are TRBV12-3 or TRBV12-4 and TRBJ2-5; 7 positions match TRBD2. The sequenced material came from blood. The clonotype comes from a boy aged 5-17 years in good health. The CDR3 spells CASSVGRFETQYF. CDR3 nucleotides: TGTGCCAGCAGTGTCGGGAGGTTCGAGACCCAGTACTTC.